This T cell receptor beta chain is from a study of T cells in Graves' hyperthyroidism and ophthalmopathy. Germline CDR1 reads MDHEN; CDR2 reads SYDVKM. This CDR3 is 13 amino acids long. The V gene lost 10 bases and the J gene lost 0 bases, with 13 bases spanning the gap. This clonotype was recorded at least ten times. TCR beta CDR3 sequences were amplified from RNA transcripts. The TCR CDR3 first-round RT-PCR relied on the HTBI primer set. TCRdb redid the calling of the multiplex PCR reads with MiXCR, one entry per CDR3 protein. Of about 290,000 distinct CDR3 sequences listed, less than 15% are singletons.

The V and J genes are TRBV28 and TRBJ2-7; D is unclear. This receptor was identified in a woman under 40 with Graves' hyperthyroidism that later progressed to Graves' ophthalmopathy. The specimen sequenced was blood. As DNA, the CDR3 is TGTGCCACCGGACCGGCCAGCTCCTACGAGCAGTACTTC. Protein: CATGPASSYEQYF.